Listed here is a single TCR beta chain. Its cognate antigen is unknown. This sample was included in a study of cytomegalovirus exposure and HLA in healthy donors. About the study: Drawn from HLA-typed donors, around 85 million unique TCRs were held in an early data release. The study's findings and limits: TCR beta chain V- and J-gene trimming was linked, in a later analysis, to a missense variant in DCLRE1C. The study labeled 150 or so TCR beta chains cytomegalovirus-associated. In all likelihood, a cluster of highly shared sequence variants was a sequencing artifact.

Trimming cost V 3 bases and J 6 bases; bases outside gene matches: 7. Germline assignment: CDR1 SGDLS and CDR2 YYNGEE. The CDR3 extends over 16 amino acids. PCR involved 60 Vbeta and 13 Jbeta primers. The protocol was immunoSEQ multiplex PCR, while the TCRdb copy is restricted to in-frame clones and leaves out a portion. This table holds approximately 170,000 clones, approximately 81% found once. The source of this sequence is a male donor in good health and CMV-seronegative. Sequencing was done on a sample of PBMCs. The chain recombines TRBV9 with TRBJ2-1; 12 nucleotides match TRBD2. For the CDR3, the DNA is TGTGCCAGCAGCGCAAGACTAGCGGGGGACCGCAATGAGCAGTTCTTC. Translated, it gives CASSARLAGDRNEQFF.